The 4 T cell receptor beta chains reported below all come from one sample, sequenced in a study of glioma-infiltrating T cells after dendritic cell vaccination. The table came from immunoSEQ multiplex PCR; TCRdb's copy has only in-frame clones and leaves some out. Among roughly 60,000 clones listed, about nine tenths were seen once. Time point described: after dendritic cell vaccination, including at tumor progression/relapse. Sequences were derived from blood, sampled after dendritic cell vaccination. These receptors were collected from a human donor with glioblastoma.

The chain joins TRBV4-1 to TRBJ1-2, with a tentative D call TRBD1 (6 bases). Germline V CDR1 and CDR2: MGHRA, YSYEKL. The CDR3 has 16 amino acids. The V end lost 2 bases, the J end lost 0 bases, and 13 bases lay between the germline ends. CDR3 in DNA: TGCGCCAGCAGCCAACTAGGGGGACCCGCTAACTATGGCTACACCTTC. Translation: CASSQLGGPANYGYTF.

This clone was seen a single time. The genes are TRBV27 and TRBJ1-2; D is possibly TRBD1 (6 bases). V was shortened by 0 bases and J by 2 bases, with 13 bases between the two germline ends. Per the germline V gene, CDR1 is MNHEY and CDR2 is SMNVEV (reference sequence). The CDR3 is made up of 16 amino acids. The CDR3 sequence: CASSLSPRTVNYGYTF. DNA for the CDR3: TGTGCCAGCAGTTTATCCCCCCGGACAGTCAACTATGGCTACACCTTC.

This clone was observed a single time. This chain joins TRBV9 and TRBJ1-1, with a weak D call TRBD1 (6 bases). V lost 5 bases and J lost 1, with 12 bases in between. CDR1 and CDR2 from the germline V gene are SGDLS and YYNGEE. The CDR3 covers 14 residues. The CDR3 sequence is CASSPGTPNTEAFF. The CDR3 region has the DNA TGTGCCAGCAGTCCCGGGACACCGAACACTGAAGCTTTCTTT.

CDR3 bases: TGCGCCAGCAGGAAGCGGGAGGGTTCGTCAGGGGAGCTGTTTTTT. Amino acid sequence: CASRKREGSSGELFF. The genes are TRBV4-3 and TRBJ2-2, with TRBD2 matching 10 bases. V shed 6 bases and J 8 bases; nucleotides not matched to a gene: 9. CDR1 is LGHNA and CDR2 is YSLEER in the germline V gene. The CDR3 runs to 15 residues.